These 11 T cell receptor beta chains share one sample of origin, sequenced in a study of T cell responses to AZD1222 COVID-19 vaccine. Assay: immunoSEQ multiplex PCR; the TCRdb copy retains only in-frame clones and omits some. There are under 300,000 clones in the sample; more than 80% occur only once, and around 0.58% lies in the top ten. The sequencing here drew on peripheral blood, taken on day 0 of AZD1222 vaccination. Receptor source: an adult in good health.

The chain employs TRBV4-2 and TRBJ1-2; the match to TRBD1 covers 7 bases. The CDR3 runs 14 residues. Germline V gene lookup returns CDR1 LGHNA and CDR2 YNFKEQ. V shed 5 bases and J 3 bases; nucleotides not matched to a gene: 6. This CDR3 reads CASSAGQGDYGYTF. The CDR3, as DNA: TGTGCCAGCAGCGCCGGTCAGGGGGACTATGGCTACACCTTC.

This clone is judged medium-sized. The rearrangement uses TRBV2 and TRBJ2-7, with 9 bases identical to TRBD1. The CDR3 loop spans 14 amino acids. CDR1 and CDR2 (germline): SNHLY, FYNNEI. The V segment lost 2 bases and the J segment 4 bases; nucleotides outside the gene matches: 3. CDR3 protein: CASSERDREYEQYF. CDR3 nucleotides: TGTGCCAGCAGTGAACGGGACAGGGAATACGAGCAGTACTTC.

The rearrangement uses TRBV5-8 and TRBJ2-3; possibly TRBD2 for D (6 bases). The CDR3 is 15 amino acids. From germline, CDR1 is SGHTS and CDR2 YDEGEE. V was trimmed by 4 bases and J by 3 bases, leaving 15 bases between them. The CDR3 DNA reads TGTGCCAGCAGCCTTAAGGGACTGGTGACAGATACGCAGTATTTT. The encoded protein is CASSLKGLVTDTQYF.

The CDR3 sequence is CAETPQEETQYF. DNA for the CDR3: TGTGCCGAAACCCCCCAGGAAGAGACCCAGTACTTC. V is TRBV2 and J is TRBJ2-5; D unclear. CDR1 and CDR2 from the germline V gene are SNHLY and FYNNEI. CDR3 length: 12 residues. The V gene lost 11 bases and the J gene lost 3 bases, with 13 bases spanning the gap.

The gene calls are TRBV13 and TRBJ1-1; D ambiguous. V lost 5 bases and J lost 1, with 5 bases in between. Germline CDR1 PRHDT, CDR2 FYEKMQ (reference sequence). This CDR3 is 12 amino acids long. CDR3 DNA sequence: TGTGCCAGCAGCCAGGAGAACACTGAAGCTTTCTTT. It is translated as CASSQENTEAFF.

The chain employs TRBV28 and TRBJ1-3; no clear D gene. This CDR3 is built from 15 residues. Trimming shortened V by 1 base and J by 1 base, and 8 bases separated the two germline ends. Germline CDR1 reads MDHEN; CDR2 reads SYDVKM. The CDR3 loop is CASSLYRASGNTIYF. CDR3 bases: TGTGCCAGCAGTTTATACCGAGCATCTGGAAACACCATATATTTT.

This rearrangement joins TRBV28 to TRBJ1-2; 9 bases are shared with TRBD1. Unmatched junction bases numbered 5, after V lost 4 bases and J lost 8 bases. Germline V gene data show CDR1 as MDHEN and CDR2 as SYDVKM. CDR3 size: 13 residues. The CDR3 bases are TGTGCCAGCAGTTCCACAGGGGGCTTGGGCTACACCTTC. Translation gives CASSSTGGLGYTF.

This clone appeared a single time. V and J are TRBV5-4 and TRBJ1-1, with D unresolved. Germline CDR1 and CDR2: SGHNT and YYREEE (reference sequence). This CDR3 is 11 amino acids long. V was cut by 4 bases and J by 7 bases, with 8 bases left in between. Written as DNA, the CDR3 is TGTGCCAGCAGCATTGGAAGTGAAGCTTTCTTT. This codes for CASSIGSEAFF.

This clone was recorded only once. J is TRBJ1-1 and V is TRBV4-2; a weak D match, TRBD1 (6 bases). This CDR3 comprises 14 residues. V gave up 7 bases and J gave up 4 bases, with 16 bases separating them. Looked up from germline, CDR1 is LGHNA and CDR2 is YNFKEQ. The CDR3 nucleotides are TGTGCCAGCACCGTAGGGGGGAAGGGCACTGAAGCTTTCTTT. Its protein is CASTVGGKGTEAFF.

J is TRBJ2-7 and V is TRBV28, with 7 bases identical to TRBD1. The CDR3 loop spans 13 amino acids. CDR1 MDHEN and CDR2 SYDVKM come from the germline V gene. Germline trimming cut 4 bases from V and 6 bases from J; bases unmatched to any gene: 6. CDR3 bases: TGTGCCAGCAGTTCACAGGGGTGGGGCGAGCAGTACTTC. Its translation: CASSSQGWGEQYF.

The gene calls are TRBV6-5 and TRBJ2-7; 9 bases match TRBD1. The ends lost 0 bases at V and 2 bases at J; junction bases unmatched: 5. Looked up from germline, CDR1 is MNHEY and CDR2 is SVGAGI. The CDR3 is 16 amino acids. The CDR3 here is CASSYSAGTGTYEQYF. In DNA form, the CDR3 reads TGTGCCAGCAGTTACTCCGCGGGGACAGGGACCTACGAGCAGTACTTC.